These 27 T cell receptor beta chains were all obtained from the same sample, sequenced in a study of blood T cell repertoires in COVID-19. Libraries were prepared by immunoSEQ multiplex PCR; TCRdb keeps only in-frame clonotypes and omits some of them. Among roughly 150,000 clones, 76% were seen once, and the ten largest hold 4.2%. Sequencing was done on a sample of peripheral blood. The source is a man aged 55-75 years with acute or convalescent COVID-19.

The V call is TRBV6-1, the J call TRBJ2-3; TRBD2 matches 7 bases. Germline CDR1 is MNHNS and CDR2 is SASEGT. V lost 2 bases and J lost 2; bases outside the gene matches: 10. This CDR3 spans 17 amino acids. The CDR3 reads CASSEIFASGNTDTQYF. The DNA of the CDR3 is TGTGCCAGCAGTGAAATATTTGCTAGCGGAAACACAGATACGCAGTATTTT.

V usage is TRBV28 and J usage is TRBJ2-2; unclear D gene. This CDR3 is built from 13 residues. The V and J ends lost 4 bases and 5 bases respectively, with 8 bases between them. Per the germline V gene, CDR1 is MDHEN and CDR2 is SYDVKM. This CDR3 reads CASSYGRTGELFF. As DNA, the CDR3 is TGTGCCAGCAGTTATGGCAGAACCGGGGAGCTGTTTTTT. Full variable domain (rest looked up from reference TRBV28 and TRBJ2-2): DVKVTQSSRYLVKRTGEKVFLECVQDMDHENMFWYRQDPGLGLRLIYFSYDVKMKEKGDIPEGYSVSREKKERFSLILESASTNQTSMYLCASSYGRTGELFFGEGSRLTVL.

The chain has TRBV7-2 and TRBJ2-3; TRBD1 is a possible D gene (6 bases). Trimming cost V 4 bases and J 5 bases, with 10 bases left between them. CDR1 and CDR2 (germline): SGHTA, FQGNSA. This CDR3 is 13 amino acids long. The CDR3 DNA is TGTGCCAGCAGCTCGTCACAGGGAGATACGCAGTATTTT. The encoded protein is CASSSSQGDTQYF.

Here the CDR3 DNA reads TGTGCCAGCAGTTACGGCGGGAGAATCGATGAGCAGTTCTTC. Its translation is CASSYGGRIDEQFF. This sequence joins TRBV6-2 or TRBV6-3 and TRBJ2-1, with TRBD2 identical over 7 bases. The CDR3 loop spans 14 amino acids. Germline lookup yields CDR1 MNHEY and CDR2 SVGEGT. V gave up 2 bases and J gave up 8 bases; unmatched junction bases: 6.

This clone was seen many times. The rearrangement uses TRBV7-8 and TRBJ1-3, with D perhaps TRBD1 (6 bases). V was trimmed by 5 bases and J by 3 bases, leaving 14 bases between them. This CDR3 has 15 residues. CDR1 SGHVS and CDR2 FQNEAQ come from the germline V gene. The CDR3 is CASSPRQGYGNTIYF. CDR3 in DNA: TGTGCCAGCAGCCCCCGGCAGGGGTATGGAAACACCATATATTTT. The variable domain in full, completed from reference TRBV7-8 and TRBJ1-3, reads GAGVSQSPRYKVAKRGQDVALRCDPISGHVSLFWYQQALGQGPEFLTYFQNEAQLDKSGLPSDRFFAERPEGSVSTLKIQRTQQEDSAVYLCASSPRQGYGNTIYFGEGSWLTVV.

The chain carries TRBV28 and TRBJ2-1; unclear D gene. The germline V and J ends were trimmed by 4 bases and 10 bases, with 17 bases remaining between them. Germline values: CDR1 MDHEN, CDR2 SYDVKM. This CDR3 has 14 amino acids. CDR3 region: CASSSPPLYVEQFF. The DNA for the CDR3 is TGTGCCAGCAGTTCCCCGCCCCTATACGTAGAGCAGTTCTTC.

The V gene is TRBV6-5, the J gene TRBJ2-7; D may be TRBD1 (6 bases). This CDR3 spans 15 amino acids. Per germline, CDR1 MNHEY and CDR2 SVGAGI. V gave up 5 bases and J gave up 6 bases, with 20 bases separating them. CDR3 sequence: CASSSLGGSRGEQYF. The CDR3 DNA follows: TGTGCCAGCAGTAGCCTCGGCGGGTCCAGGGGCGAGCAGTACTTC.

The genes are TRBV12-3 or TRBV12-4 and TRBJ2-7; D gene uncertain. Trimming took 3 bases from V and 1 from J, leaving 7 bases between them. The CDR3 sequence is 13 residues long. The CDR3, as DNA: TGTGCCAGCAGTTTCACACATTCCTACGAGCAGTACTTC. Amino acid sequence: CASSFTHSYEQYF.

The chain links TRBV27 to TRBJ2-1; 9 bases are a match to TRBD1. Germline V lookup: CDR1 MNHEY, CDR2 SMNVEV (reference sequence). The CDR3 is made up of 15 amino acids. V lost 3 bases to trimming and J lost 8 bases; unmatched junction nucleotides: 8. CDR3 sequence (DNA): TGTGCCAGCAGTTTGGGACAGGGAGGAGTCGATGAGCAGTTCTTC. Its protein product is CASSLGQGGVDEQFF.

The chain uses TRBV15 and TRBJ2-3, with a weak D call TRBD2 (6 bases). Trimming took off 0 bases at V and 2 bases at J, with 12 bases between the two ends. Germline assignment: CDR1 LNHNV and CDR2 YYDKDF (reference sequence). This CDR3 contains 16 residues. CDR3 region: CATSRDRGLNTDTQYF. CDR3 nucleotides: TGTGCCACCAGCAGAGATAGGGGACTCAACACAGATACGCAGTATTTT.

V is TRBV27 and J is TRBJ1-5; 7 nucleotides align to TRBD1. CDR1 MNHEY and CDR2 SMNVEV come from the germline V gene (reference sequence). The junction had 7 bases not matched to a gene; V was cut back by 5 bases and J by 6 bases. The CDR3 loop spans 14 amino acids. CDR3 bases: TGTGCCAGCAGTAACCAGGGGGTTGGTCAGCCCCAGCATTTT. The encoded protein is CASSNQGVGQPQHF.

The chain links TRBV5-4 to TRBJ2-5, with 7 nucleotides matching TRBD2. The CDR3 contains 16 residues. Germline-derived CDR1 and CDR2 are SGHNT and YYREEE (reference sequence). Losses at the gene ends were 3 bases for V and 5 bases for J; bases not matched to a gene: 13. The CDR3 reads CASSSWEGPDSETQYF. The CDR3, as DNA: TGTGCCAGCAGCTCATGGGAGGGGCCAGACTCGGAGACCCAGTACTTC.

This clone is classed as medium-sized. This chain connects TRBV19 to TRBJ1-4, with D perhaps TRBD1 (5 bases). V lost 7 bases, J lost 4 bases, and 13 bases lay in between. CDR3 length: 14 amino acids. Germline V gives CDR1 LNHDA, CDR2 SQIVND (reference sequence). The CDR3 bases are TGTGCCAGTACCCAGGGAGGGTTTAATGAAAAACTGTTTTTT. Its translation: CASTQGGFNEKLFF. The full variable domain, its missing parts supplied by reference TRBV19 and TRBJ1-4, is DGGITQSPKYLFRKEGQNVTLSCEQNLNHDAMYWYRQDPGQGLRLIYYSQIVNDFQKGDIAEGYSVSREKKESFPLTVTSAQKNPTAFYLCASTQGGFNEKLFFGSGTQLSVL.

Here the CDR3 DNA reads TGTGCCAGTAGTACCCGGGACAGGGGAGACTATGGCTACACCTTC. This gives the protein CASSTRDRGDYGYTF. This chain joins TRBV19 and TRBJ1-2; 10 bases are shared with TRBD1. After removal of 4 bases from V and 3 bases from J, the junction contained 5 bases not matched to a gene. Germline CDR1 and CDR2: LNHDA and SQIVND (reference sequence). The CDR3 is 15 residues long.

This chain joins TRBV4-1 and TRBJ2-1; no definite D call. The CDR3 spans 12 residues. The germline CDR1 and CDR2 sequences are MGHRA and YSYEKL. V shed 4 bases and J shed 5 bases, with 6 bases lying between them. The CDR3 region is CASSPSDNEQFF. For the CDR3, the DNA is TGCGCCAGCAGCCCCAGCGACAATGAGCAGTTCTTC.

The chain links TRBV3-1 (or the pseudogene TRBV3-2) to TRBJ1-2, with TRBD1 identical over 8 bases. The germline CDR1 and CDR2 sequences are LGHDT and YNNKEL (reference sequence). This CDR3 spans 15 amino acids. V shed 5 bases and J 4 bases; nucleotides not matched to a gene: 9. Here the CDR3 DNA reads TGTGCCAGCAGCGGACAGGGAGGGTCGTTCTATGGCTACACCTTC. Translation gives CASSGQGGSFYGYTF.

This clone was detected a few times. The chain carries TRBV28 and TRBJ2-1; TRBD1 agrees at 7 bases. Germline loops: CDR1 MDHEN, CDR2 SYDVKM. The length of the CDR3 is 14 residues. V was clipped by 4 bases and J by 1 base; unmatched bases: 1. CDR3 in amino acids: CASSYRGSYNEQFF. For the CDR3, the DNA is TGTGCCAGCAGTTACAGGGGATCCTACAATGAGCAGTTCTTC.

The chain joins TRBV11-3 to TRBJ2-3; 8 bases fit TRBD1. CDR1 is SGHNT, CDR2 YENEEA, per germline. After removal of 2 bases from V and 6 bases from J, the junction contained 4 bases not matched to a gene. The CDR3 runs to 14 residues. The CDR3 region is CASSLQGAPDTQYF. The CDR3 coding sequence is TGTGCCAGCAGCTTACAGGGGGCGCCTGATACGCAGTATTTT. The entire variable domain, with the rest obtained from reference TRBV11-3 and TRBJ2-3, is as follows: EAGVVQSPRYKIIEKKQPVAFWCNPISGHNTLYWYLQNLGQGPELLIRYENEEAVDDSQLPKDRFSAERLKGVDSTLKIQPAELGDSAVYLCASSLQGAPDTQYFGPGTRLTVL.

The CDR3: CATGGLAGVEQFF. CDR3 coding DNA: TGTGCCACTGGGGGACTAGCGGGAGTAGAGCAGTTCTTC. The chain joins TRBV24-1 to TRBJ2-1; 14 positions match TRBD2. The CDR3 consists of 13 residues. The germline gives CDR1 KGHDR, CDR2 SFDVKD. With V trimmed by 10 bases and J by 10 bases, 5 bases remained unmatched.

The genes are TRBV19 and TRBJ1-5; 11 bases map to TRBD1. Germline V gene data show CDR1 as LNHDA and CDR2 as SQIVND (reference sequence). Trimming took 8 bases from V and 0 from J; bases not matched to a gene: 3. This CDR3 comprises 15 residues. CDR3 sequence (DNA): TGTGCCAGTCGGACAGGGGGCCCTAGCAATCAGCCCCAGCATTTT. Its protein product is CASRTGGPSNQPQHF.

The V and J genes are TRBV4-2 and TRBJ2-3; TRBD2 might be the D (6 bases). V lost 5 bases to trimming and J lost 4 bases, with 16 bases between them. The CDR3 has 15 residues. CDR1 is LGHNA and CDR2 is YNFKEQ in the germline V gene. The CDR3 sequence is CASSSWGDSADTQYF. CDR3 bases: TGTGCCAGCAGCTCCTGGGGGGATAGCGCAGATACGCAGTATTTT.

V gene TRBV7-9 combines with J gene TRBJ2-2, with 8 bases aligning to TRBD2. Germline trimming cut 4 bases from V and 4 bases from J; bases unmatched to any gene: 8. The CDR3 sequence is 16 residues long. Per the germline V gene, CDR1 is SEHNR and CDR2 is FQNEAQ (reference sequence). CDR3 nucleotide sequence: TGTGCCAGCAGCTGGTCCGGGACTAGTTCCACCGGGGAGCTGTTTTTT. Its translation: CASSWSGTSSTGELFF.

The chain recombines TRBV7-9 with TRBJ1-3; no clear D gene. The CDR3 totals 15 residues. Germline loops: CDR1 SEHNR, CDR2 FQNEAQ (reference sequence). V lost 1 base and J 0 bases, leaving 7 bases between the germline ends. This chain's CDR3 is CASSLVSFSGNTIYF. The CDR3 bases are TGTGCCAGCAGCTTAGTTAGTTTCTCTGGAAACACCATATATTTT. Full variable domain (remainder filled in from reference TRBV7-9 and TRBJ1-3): DTGVSQNPRHKITKRGQNVTFRCDPISEHNRLYWYRQTLGQGPEFLTYFQNEAQLEKSRLLSDRFSAERPKGSFSTLEIQRTEQGDSAMYLCASSLVSFSGNTIYFGEGSWLTVV.

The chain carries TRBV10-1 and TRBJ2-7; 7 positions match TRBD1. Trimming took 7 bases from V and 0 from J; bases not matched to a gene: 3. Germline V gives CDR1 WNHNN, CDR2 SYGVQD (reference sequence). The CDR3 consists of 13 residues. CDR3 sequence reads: CASITGDSYEQYF. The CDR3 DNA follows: TGCGCCAGCATAACAGGGGACTCCTACGAGCAGTACTTC.

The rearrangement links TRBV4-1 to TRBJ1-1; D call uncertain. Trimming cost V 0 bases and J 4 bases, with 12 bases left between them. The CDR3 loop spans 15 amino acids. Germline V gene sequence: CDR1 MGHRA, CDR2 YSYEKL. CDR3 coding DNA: TGCGCCAGCAGCCAAGATCGCGGCAGACCCACTGAAGCTTTCTTT. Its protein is CASSQDRGRPTEAFF.

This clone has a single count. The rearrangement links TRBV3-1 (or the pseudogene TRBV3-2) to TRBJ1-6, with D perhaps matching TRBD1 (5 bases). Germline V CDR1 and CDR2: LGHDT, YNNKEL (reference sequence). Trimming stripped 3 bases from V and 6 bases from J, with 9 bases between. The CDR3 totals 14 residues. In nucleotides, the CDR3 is TGTGCCAGCAGCCACGGGGGATCTAATTCACCCCTCCACTTT. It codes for CASSHGGSNSPLHF.

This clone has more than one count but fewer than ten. In DNA, the CDR3 is TGTGCCAGCAGCGCTAGCGGGAATAGAAACGAGCAGTACTTC. Translation gives CASSASGNRNEQYF. The chain recombines TRBV11-2 with TRBJ2-7; 9 bases line up with TRBD2. Losses at the gene ends were 5 bases for V and 5 bases for J; bases not matched to a gene: 7. This CDR3 comprises 14 residues. CDR1 and CDR2 (germline): SGHAT, FQNNGV.